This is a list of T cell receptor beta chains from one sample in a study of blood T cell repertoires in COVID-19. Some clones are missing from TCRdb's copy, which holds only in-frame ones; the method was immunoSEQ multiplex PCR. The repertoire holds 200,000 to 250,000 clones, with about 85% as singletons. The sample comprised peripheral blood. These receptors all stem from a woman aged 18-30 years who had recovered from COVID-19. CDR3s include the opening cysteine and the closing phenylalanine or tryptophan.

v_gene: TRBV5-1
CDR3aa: CASSSLAGRTDTQYF

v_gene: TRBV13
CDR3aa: CASSLRFGTFTEAFF

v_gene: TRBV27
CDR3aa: CASSLMGASYEQYF

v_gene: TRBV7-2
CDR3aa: CASSLGQPNTGELFF

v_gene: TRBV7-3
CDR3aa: CASSPDRNQPQHF

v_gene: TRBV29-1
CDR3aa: CSVDSYSGNTIYF

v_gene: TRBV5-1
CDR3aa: CASSCPGVMEGQPQHF

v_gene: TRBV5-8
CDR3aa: CASSLFRGSGNTIYF

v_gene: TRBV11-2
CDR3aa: CASSLDLRGRLGTQYF

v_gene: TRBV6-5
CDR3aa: CASRRDRGQETQYF

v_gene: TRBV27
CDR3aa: CASSGTGMDNSPLHF

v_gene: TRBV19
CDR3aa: CASSIATGGDSYEQYF

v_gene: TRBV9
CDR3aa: CASSFNRDGEKLFF

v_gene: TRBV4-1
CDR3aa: CASSLDWGHQETQYF

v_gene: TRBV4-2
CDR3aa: CASSRRSGSGNTIYF

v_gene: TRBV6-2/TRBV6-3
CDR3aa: CASSYPDKGIMSYEQYF

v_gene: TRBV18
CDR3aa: CASSGLAGALYYNEQFF

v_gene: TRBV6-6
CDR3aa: CASSSGTGGRRTEAFF

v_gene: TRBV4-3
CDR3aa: CASSQGLGGYTDTQYF

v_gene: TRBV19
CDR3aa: CASSSLAGMDTQYF